This TCR beta chain was sequenced for a study of tumor and adjacent non-tumor tissue in lung cancer. The template was RNA from unsorted bulk tissue. The CDR3 totals 16 residues. The trim removed 5 bases at V and 7 bases at J, leaving 16 bases unmatched. CDR1 and CDR2 from the germline V gene are SEHNR and FQNEAQ (reference sequence). Three rounds of nested PCR, following a modified ARM-PCR protocol, produced the TCRbeta library. TCRdb re-analysed the multiplex PCR reads in MiXCR, keeping a single row per CDR3 protein. The table shows about 93,000 distinct CDR3 sequences, with around 65% occurring only once. In this sample, this clonotype turned up many times.

The rearrangement uses TRBV7-9 and TRBJ2-7, with 8 bases matching TRBD1. The sequenced material came from lung tumor tissue. The sequence was collected from a man between 65 and 85 years old with non-small cell lung cancer. The CDR3 sequence is CASSPPGQGGVGEQYF. The CDR3 DNA reads as TGTGCCAGCAGCCCCCCCGGACAGGGAGGCGTAGGGGAGCAGTACTTC.